These 12 T cell receptor beta chains originate from one sample sequenced in a study of control samples from healthy donors and cancer patients. The protocol was immunoSEQ multiplex PCR, while the TCRdb copy is restricted to in-frame clones and leaves out a portion. This sample has 95,000 to 150,000 clones, with 80% to 95% found just once. Sequenced input: blood. Receptor source: a woman in her late teens or twenties in good health.

V gene TRBV5-4 combines with J gene TRBJ1-2; the match to TRBD1 covers 11 bases. The CDR3 is made up of 15 amino acids. J lost 2 bases, V lost 4 bases, and 4 bases had no gene match. Looked up from germline, CDR1 is SGHNT and CDR2 is YYREEE (reference sequence). CDR3 sequence reads: CASSARDRGNYGYTF. DNA for the CDR3: TGTGCCAGCAGCGCCCGGGACAGGGGGAACTATGGCTACACCTTC.

This clone was detected a few times. This rearrangement joins TRBV12-3 or TRBV12-4 to TRBJ1-2, with D maybe TRBD1 (5 bases). V lost 3 bases and J 6 bases, leaving 8 bases between the germline ends. The length of the CDR3 is 12 residues. CDR3 DNA: TGTGCCAGCAGTTTGCAGGGTGATGGCTACACCTTC. As protein: CASSLQGDGYTF.

This clone was seen just once. V is TRBV6-5 and J is TRBJ2-3; 10 bases are shared with TRBD1. Trimming cost V 2 bases and J 1 base; bases outside gene matches: 3. The CDR3 is 16 amino acids. The germline V gene encodes CDR1 MNHEY and CDR2 SVGAGI. This CDR3 is CASSYKGQGGTDTQYF. The CDR3, as DNA: TGTGCCAGCAGTTACAAAGGACAGGGGGGCACAGATACGCAGTATTTT.

The chain employs TRBV14 and TRBJ1-1, with TRBD1 as a possible D gene (5 bases). This CDR3 has 13 residues. Trimming left V 0 bases short and J 4 bases short, with 6 bases between. The germline CDR1 and CDR2 sequences are SGHDN and FVKESK. Here the CDR3 reads CASSQETVTEAFF. CDR3 bases: TGTGCCAGCAGCCAAGAGACAGTCACTGAAGCTTTCTTT.

This clone was seen repeatedly, ten times or more. The chain employs TRBV3-1 (or the pseudogene TRBV3-2) and TRBJ2-1; 10 nucleotides align to TRBD2. CDR3 length: 15 residues. V shed 3 bases, J shed 3 bases, and the junction held 2 bases outside the gene matches. Germline assignment: CDR1 LGHDT and CDR2 YNNKEL (reference sequence). The CDR3 bases are TGTGCCAGCAGCCACACTAGCGGGGACTACAATGAGCAGTTCTTC. Residues: CASSHTSGDYNEQFF.

V and J are TRBV3-1 (or the pseudogene TRBV3-2) and TRBJ2-1; perhaps TRBD2 as D (5 bases). This CDR3 has 18 residues. CDR1 is LGHDT and CDR2 is YNNKEL in the germline V gene (reference sequence). V gave up 5 bases and J gave up 3 bases, with 23 bases separating them. DNA of the CDR3: TGTGCCAGCAGCAAAATACTCACAAGCGGAGCCAGCTACAATGAGCAGTTCTTC. The encoded protein is CASSKILTSGASYNEQFF.

To note about this clone: At one end the junction does not follow the germline gene, possibly because of a read error. This rearrangement joins TRBV7-9 to TRBJ1-1; 7 bases match TRBD1. The V gene's germline CDR1 is SEHNR and CDR2 FQNEAQ (reference sequence). CDR3 length: 12 residues. The CDR3 region is CASSWVQGNLSF. The DNA of the CDR3 is TGTGCCAGCAGCTGGGTACAGGGGAACCTTTCATTT. The full variable domain, completed using reference TRBV7-9 and TRBJ1-1, is DTGVSQNPRHKITKRGQNVTFRCDPISEHNRLYWYRQTLGQGPEFLTYFQNEAQLEKSRLLSDRFSAERPKGSFSTLEIQRTEQGDSAMYLCASSWVQGNLSFGQGTRLTVV.

The V and J genes are TRBV29-1 and TRBJ2-7; D is unresolved. Germline-derived CDR1 and CDR2 are SQVTM and ANQGSEA. Trimming pared 0 bases from V and 2 bases from J, leaving 8 bases between. There are 13 residues in the CDR3. CDR3 sequence reads: CSVEDPQTYEQYF. In nucleotides, the CDR3 is TGCAGCGTTGAAGATCCACAGACCTACGAGCAGTACTTC.

The chain combines TRBV6-5 with TRBJ2-1, with 9 bases matching TRBD1. CDR1 MNHEY and CDR2 SVGAGI come from the germline V gene. The CDR3 runs 14 residues. Losses at the gene ends were 5 bases for V and 7 bases for J; bases not matched to a gene: 6. CDR3 bases: TGTGCCAGCAGTAAGGGACAGGGCAAGAATGAGCAGTTCTTC. This encodes CASSKGQGKNEQFF.

The gene calls are TRBV11-2 and TRBJ2-1; a possible D gene is TRBD1 (5 bases). Per germline, CDR1 SGHAT and CDR2 FQNNGV. The CDR3 contains 15 residues. V lost 1 base to trimming and J lost 0 bases, with 7 bases between them. CDR3 coding DNA: TGTGCCAGCAGCTTAGGACAGAGCTCCTACAATGAGCAGTTCTTC. Residues: CASSLGQSSYNEQFF. Together with reference TRBV11-2 and TRBJ2-1, the CDR3 gives the full variable domain: EAGVAQSPRYKIIEKRQSVAFWCNPISGHATLYWYQQILGQGPKLLIQFQNNGVVDDSQLPKDRFSAERLKGVDSTLKIQPAKLEDSAVYLCASSLGQSSYNEQFFGPGTRLTVL.

The chain carries TRBV19 and TRBJ1-3; D is undetermined. The germline V and J ends were trimmed by 1 base and 2 bases, with 3 bases remaining between them. The germline V gene has CDR1 LNHDA and CDR2 SQIVND (reference sequence). This CDR3 spans 13 amino acids. CDR3 coding DNA: TGTGCCAGTAGTATAGTAACTGGAAACACCATATATTTT. Translated, it gives CASSIVTGNTIYF. Complete variable domain (other parts from reference TRBV19 and TRBJ1-3): DGGITQSPKYLFRKEGQNVTLSCEQNLNHDAMYWYRQDPGQGLRLIYYSQIVNDFQKGDIAEGYSVSREKKESFPLTVTSAQKNPTAFYLCASSIVTGNTIYFGEGSWLTVV.

The rearrangement uses TRBV28 and TRBJ2-2, with a tentative D call TRBD2 (6 bases). The germline V and J ends were trimmed by 11 bases and 4 bases, with 17 bases remaining between them. CDR3 length: 14 residues. Germline-derived CDR1 and CDR2 are MDHEN and SYDVKM. CDR3 coding DNA: TGTGCCGCCAGTCCTGGCGGGGCCACCGGGGAGCTGTTTTTT. Amino acids: CAASPGGATGELFF. The variable domain in full, with the rest retrieved from reference TRBV28 and TRBJ2-2, is DVKVTQSSRYLVKRTGEKVFLECVQDMDHENMFWYRQDPGLGLRLIYFSYDVKMKEKGDIPEGYSVSREKKERFSLILESASTNQTSMYLCAASPGGATGELFFGEGSRLTVL.